This T cell receptor beta chain appears in the sequencing data of a study of blood T cell repertoires in COVID-19 (dated by TCRdb to about 2020). With regard to the full study: Samples from collaborators originated in the United States, Italy and Spain and spanned both the acute and convalescent phases of COVID-19. The material from the prospective study consisted of cDNA or gDNA derived from T cells, B-cell-depleted T cells, or PBMCs. The dataset comprised deeply sampled blood TCRbeta repertoires from subjects exposed to, actively infected with, or recovered from COVID-19. The repertoires were released in a freely available public database intended as a resource for research on the immune response to SARS-CoV-2. Samples were obtained from the ongoing ImmuneRACE study (first 160 participants) and from 950 to 1,500 subjects provided by 6 global collaborators. Nearly every sample came with metadata listing a de-identified subject ID, COVID-19 status, age in years and sex. Where HLA class I and class II types were available, the types were taken from metadata supplied by the sample provider, not from assay-based typing.

The CDR3 has 14 amino acids, counting the end cysteine and phenylalanine. Solely the CDR3 DNA is kept, with 42 bases framed from the first base. Trimming takes 4 bases from V and 5 bases from J, and the germline ends sit 11 bases apart. CDR1 and CDR2, looked up from the germline V gene, are KGHDR and SFDVKD. Summary of the overall study and its limitations: How much clinical and demographic metadata was included differed by source and by participant, and the metadata was provided uncurated.

TCRbeta CDR3 regions were amplified from genomic DNA by means of the immunoSEQ Assay, a bias-controlled multiplex PCR. As for the original processing: The number of nucleated cells in each sample was estimated by amplification of reference gene primers within the assay. To quantify the absolute abundance of each unique TCRbeta CDR3 rearrangement, sequence reads were collapsed and filtered. For each sample, productive Simpson clonality was calculated as the square root of Simpson's diversity index across productive rearrangements. TCRdb provides this immuneACCESS table in a form limited to in-frame rearrangements. Some clones are lacking; in checked studies, under half of them reflect an unresolved V gene, and why the rest are absent is not known. For V, J and clone size, that table is used; D and trimming come from the DNA. The sample table holds about 250,000 clones, of which 85% were seen once. The ten largest clones represent more than 4.5% of the sample.

This clone was recorded once. This receptor's antigen is unknown. No base qualities exist here, and no much larger clone lies one base off it. Collaborating institutions collected whole blood in K2EDTA tubes following their own protocols. Collaborator samples were shipped for TCRbeta analysis as frozen whole blood, isolated PBMCs, or DNA extracted from either sample type. The rearranged chain carries TRBV24-1 and TRBJ2-1, with no reliable assignment of the D segment. Sequenced: peripheral blood. The sequence was obtained from a man in his fifties or sixties with active or convalescent COVID-19. The CDR3 reads as follows: CATSDPGNNNEQFF. The sequence in DNA is TGTGCCACCAGTGACCCAGGTAATAACAATGAGCAGTTCTTC.